What follows are 14 T cell receptor beta chains derived from one specimen sequenced in a study of blood T cell repertoires in COVID-19 (dated by TCRdb to about 2020). Libraries were prepared through the immunoSEQ multiplex PCR assay. TCRdb retrieved this table from immuneACCESS and kept in-frame rearrangements only. Not all clones are present; in checked studies, unresolved V genes account for under half, and no reason is known for the remainder. This sample holds over 25,000 clones; 90% to 95% were observed only once. In total, the top ten clones hold under 4% of the sample. Sequencing was carried out using peripheral blood. The receptors shown here come from a man between 60 and 70 years old with acute or convalescent COVID-19.

The chain carries TRBV13 and TRBJ1-6, with 9 bases fitting TRBD1. J lost 9 bases, V lost 5 bases, and 8 bases had no gene match. Germline lookup yields CDR1 PRHDT and CDR2 FYEKMQ (reference sequence). The CDR3 has 15 residues. CDR3 region: CASSTTGGEGSPLHF. In DNA form, the CDR3 reads TGTGCCAGCAGCACTACAGGGGGCGAGGGTTCACCCCTCCACTTT. Using reference TRBV13 and TRBJ1-6 for the parts outside the CDR3, the full variable domain is AAGVIQSPRHLIKEKRETATLKCYPIPRHDTVYWYQQGPGQDPQFLISFYEKMQSDKGSIPDRFSAQQFSDYHSELNMSSLELGDSALYFCASSTTGGEGSPLHFGNGTRLTVT.

The rearrangement links TRBV11-3 to TRBJ2-1, with D possibly matching TRBD2 (6 bases). V shed 11 bases and J shed 10 bases, with 24 bases lying between them. The CDR3 is made up of 14 amino acids. CDR1 and CDR2 from the germline V gene are SGHNT and YENEEA. The CDR3 protein is CAGGVSVISGEQFF. The CDR3 DNA follows: TGTGCCGGAGGGGTAAGTGTAATTTCGGGGGAGCAGTTCTTC.

This sequence joins TRBV18 and TRBJ1-4; 9 bases are a match to TRBD1. There are 14 residues in the CDR3. The junction had 7 bases not matched to a gene; V was cut back by 6 bases and J by 8 bases. Germline V gene data show CDR1 as KGHSH and CDR2 as LQKENI. CDR3 nucleotides: TGTGCCAGCTCCCCGGGACAGGGTCCCGAAAAACTGTTTTTT. Its translation: CASSPGQGPEKLFF.

This clone was detected a few times. V usage is TRBV28 and J usage is TRBJ1-3; no firm D call. This CDR3 is built from 13 residues. Germline CDR1 and CDR2: MDHEN and SYDVKM. V lost 3 bases and J 8 bases, leaving 11 bases between the germline ends. CDR3 DNA sequence: TGTGCCAGCAGTTTTACCCCTCGGGACACCATATATTTT. It codes for CASSFTPRDTIYF.

J is TRBJ1-2 and V is TRBV19, with TRBD1 identical over 10 bases. The CDR3 contains 14 residues. The V gene's germline CDR1 is LNHDA and CDR2 SQIVND (reference sequence). The V segment lost 5 bases and the J segment 6 bases; nucleotides outside the gene matches: 6. In DNA form, the CDR3 reads TGTGCCAGTAGTCGCGGACAGGGGGGGAATGGCTACACCTTC. Translation gives CASSRGQGGNGYTF.

This sequence joins TRBV7-6 and TRBJ2-7; TRBD1 is a possible D gene (5 bases). Trimming cost V 1 base and J 0 bases, with 10 bases left between them. Per germline, CDR1 SGHVS and CDR2 FNYEAQ. This CDR3 is built from 15 residues. CDR3 residues: CASSLGRAISYEQYF. The CDR3, as DNA: TGTGCCAGCAGCTTAGGCAGGGCAATCTCCTACGAGCAGTACTTC. Combining the CDR3 with reference TRBV7-6 and TRBJ2-7 gives the whole variable domain GAGVSQSPRYKVTKRGQDVALRCDPISGHVSLYWYRQALGQGPEFLTYFNYEAQQDKSGLPNDRFSAERPEGSISTLTIQRTEQRDSAMYRCASSLGRAISYEQYFGPGTRLTVT.

V and J are TRBV18 and TRBJ1-6, with 9 bases that match TRBD1. The V gene's germline CDR1 is KGHSH and CDR2 LQKENI. The CDR3 has 14 residues. Trimming took 3 bases from V and 11 from J; bases not matched to a gene: 5. CDR3 sequence (DNA): TGTGCCAGCTCACCGGAGACAGGGGGTCCACCCCTCCACTTT. Amino acid sequence: CASSPETGGPPLHF.

The V and J genes are TRBV7-2 and TRBJ1-1, with 8 positions matching TRBD1. The trim removed 8 bases at V and 0 bases at J, leaving 5 bases unmatched. Looked up from germline, CDR1 is SGHTA and CDR2 is FQGNSA. This CDR3 region has 14 residues. The CDR3 DNA sequence: TGTGCCAGCGTGAGGACAGGGTTGAACACTGAAGCTTTCTTT. Encoded protein: CASVRTGLNTEAFF.

The rearrangement links TRBV10-1 to TRBJ2-7, with TRBD1 matching 8 bases. J gave up 0 bases and V 2 bases, and 0 bases lay outside the gene matches. The CDR3 has 14 amino acids. The germline CDR1 and CDR2 sequences are WNHNN and SYGVQD (reference sequence). The CDR3 bases are TGCGCCAGCAGTGAGGACAGGGGCTCCTACGAGCAGTACGTC. This sequence encodes CASSEDRGSYEQYV.

The chain recombines TRBV11-3 with TRBJ1-1; the match to TRBD1 covers 8 bases. The V and J ends lost 5 bases and 0 bases, in that order; junction bases with no gene match: 8. This CDR3 comprises 16 residues. CDR1 SGHNT and CDR2 YENEEA come from the germline V gene. CDR3 nucleotide sequence: TGTGCCAGCAGCCCCCTTCGACAGGGGTTGAACACTGAAGCTTTCTTT. This gives the protein CASSPLRQGLNTEAFF. Supplemented by reference TRBV11-3 and TRBJ1-1, the full variable domain reads EAGVVQSPRYKIIEKKQPVAFWCNPISGHNTLYWYLQNLGQGPELLIRYENEEAVDDSQLPKDRFSAERLKGVDSTLKIQPAELGDSAVYLCASSPLRQGLNTEAFFGQGTRLTVV.

This clone was observed a handful of times. An end of the junction differs from the germline gene, which may be a read error. The chain combines TRBV7-7 with TRBJ2-1, with D possibly TRBD1 on 5 matching bases. This CDR3 region has 16 residues. Germline V gene sequence: CDR1 SSHAT, CDR2 FNYEAQ (reference sequence). The chain's CDR3 is CASSPGHVGSYNEQFF. CDR3 sequence (DNA): TGTGCTAGCAGCCCTGGACACGTGGGCTCCTACAATGAGCAGTTCTTC.

The chain has TRBV11-2 and TRBJ2-2; 7 nucleotides match TRBD2. The CDR3 length is 18 residues. The J segment lost 4 bases and the V segment lost 1 base, leaving 12 bases of the junction unmatched. The germline CDR1 and CDR2 sequences are SGHAT and FQNNGV. CDR3 DNA sequence: TGTGCCAGCAGCTTAGTGCTAAAAAGACTAGCTACCACCGGGGAGCTGTTTTTT. Translating gives CASSLVLKRLATTGELFF.

This chain connects TRBV19 to TRBJ1-3, with D uncertain. The CDR3 is 15 amino acids. Deletions cut 7 bases from V and 2 bases from J, with 15 bases between. Germline V CDR1 and CDR2: LNHDA, SQIVND (reference sequence). The CDR3 is CASNRAPGPGNTIYF. CDR3 DNA sequence: TGTGCCAGTAATCGCGCCCCGGGTCCTGGAAACACCATATATTTT.

The CDR3 loop reads CASSPPTSGRRNTQYF. In DNA, the CDR3 is TGTGCCAGCAGCCCACCGACTAGCGGGAGGCGGAATACGCAGTATTTT. The V gene is TRBV11-2, the J gene TRBJ2-3; 13 bases agree with TRBD2. Germline loops: CDR1 SGHAT, CDR2 FQNNGV. Trimming cost V 5 bases and J 7 bases; bases outside gene matches: 9. The CDR3 is 16 residues long.